This is a list of T cell receptor beta chains from one sample in a study of blood T cell repertoires in COVID-19. Only in-frame clones appear in the TCRdb table, and some are missing; sequencing was by immunoSEQ multiplex PCR. The sample records roughly 79,000 clones, 82% being singletons. Sequencing input: peripheral blood. The receptors here all came from a human donor in a cohort sampled during active COVID-19. CDR3s include the opening cysteine and the closing phenylalanine or tryptophan. Fields, in order: V gene, J gene, clone size, CDR3 protein. Size is stated for part of the rows, as once, few or many counts, or as a class when the clone is expanded.

V gene: TRBV11-2; J gene: TRBJ2-7; clone size: NA; CDR3 protein: CASSSDRAYEQYF
V gene: TRBV15; J gene: TRBJ2-1; clone size: NA; CDR3 protein: CATSLVRTRQFF
V gene: TRBV3-1/TRBV3-2; J gene: TRBJ1-1; clone size: NA; CDR3 protein: CASSQLLSTEAFF
V gene: TRBV11-1; J gene: TRBJ2-1; clone size: NA; CDR3 protein: CASSFLGGTQYNEQFF
V gene: TRBV3-1/TRBV3-2; J gene: TRBJ2-6; clone size: once; CDR3 protein: CASSQGGNSGANVLTF
V gene: TRBV18; J gene: TRBJ2-2; clone size: NA; CDR3 protein: CASSPRDPNTGELFF
V gene: TRBV4-3; J gene: TRBJ2-2; clone size: NA; CDR3 protein: CASSPEPQGTGELFF
V gene: TRBV4-2; J gene: TRBJ1-1; clone size: NA; CDR3 protein: CASSQDLNTEAFF
V gene: TRBV12-3/TRBV12-4; J gene: TRBJ1-1; clone size: NA; CDR3 protein: CASSLTDRAKAFF
V gene: TRBV19; J gene: TRBJ2-5; clone size: NA; CDR3 protein: CASSMAPQETQYF
V gene: TRBV7-2; J gene: TRBJ2-7; clone size: NA; CDR3 protein: CASSYRGGYEQYF
V gene: TRBV19; J gene: TRBJ1-5; clone size: few; CDR3 protein: CASNRSNQPQHF
V gene: TRBV7-8; J gene: TRBJ1-2; clone size: NA; CDR3 protein: CASSLVVGQGARGYGYTF
V gene: TRBV29-1; J gene: TRBJ2-2; clone size: NA; CDR3 protein: CSVEGRNTGELFF
V gene: TRBV11-2; J gene: TRBJ2-1; clone size: NA; CDR3 protein: CASSLHYREPYNEQFF